The source of this T cell receptor beta chain is a study of blood T cell repertoires in COVID-19. Turning to the study itself: PBMCs, B-cell-depleted T cells, or T cells provided the cDNA or gDNA that made up the material.

This CDR3 has 15 residues. Trimming took 5 bases from V and 2 from J, leaving 15 bases between them. Germline CDR1 reads MNHEY; CDR2 reads SMNVEV (reference sequence). Authors' methods: Estimated nucleated cell counts came from reference gene primer amplification. Produced via immunoSEQ multiplex PCR; TCRdb's table is partial and in-frame only. V, J and clone size derive from that table, while D and trimming were established from the DNA sequence. The sample contains approximately 250,000 clones, over 80% of which appear only once. The specimen sequenced was peripheral blood. This receptor was identified in a woman aged 55-75 years with active or convalescent COVID-19. V gene TRBV27 combines with J gene TRBJ1-1; D is unresolved. CDR3 nucleotides: TGTGCCAGCAGTCCCTCCCCGGGTTTTAACACTGAAGCTTTCTTT. It translates to CASSPSPGFNTEAFF.